The next 24 T cell receptor beta chains were all read from a single sample in a study of CD8 T cell repertoires and HIV-1 epitope variants. The method was immunoSEQ multiplex PCR; TCRdb's version includes in-frame clones alone and lacks a portion of them. Among tens of thousands of clones listed, roughly four fifths were seen once. Sequences were obtained from uncultured baseline CD8+ T cells from peripheral blood mononuclear cells (PBMCs). The receptors here all came from a male donor with HIV.

The chain employs TRBV2 and TRBJ1-4, with TRBD1 matching over 8 bases. This CDR3 has 14 amino acids. The germline V gene encodes CDR1 SNHLY and CDR2 FYNNEI. Trimming removed 8 bases from V and 2 bases from J; junction bases left unmatched: 4. The CDR3 region has the DNA TGTGCCAGCGTAGCAGGGGGCACTAATGAAAAACTGTTTTTT. It codes for CASVAGGTNEKLFF.

This clone was seen a few times. The chain is built from TRBV28 and TRBJ2-3, with 7 bases aligning to TRBD1. This CDR3 has 14 residues. Germline trimming cut 6 bases from V and 6 bases from J; bases unmatched to any gene: 9. Germline V lookup: CDR1 MDHEN, CDR2 SYDVKM. The CDR3 region is CASRPQGLRDTQYF. The DNA of the CDR3 is TGTGCCAGCAGACCACAGGGGTTGAGGGATACGCAGTATTTT.

The chain couples TRBV5-4 to TRBJ1-2; 8 positions agree with TRBD1. The germline CDR1 and CDR2 sequences are SGHNT and YYREEE (reference sequence). The length of the CDR3 is 15 residues. The J segment lost 7 bases and the V segment lost 0 bases, leaving 8 bases of the junction unmatched. The CDR3 spells CASSLAVQGARGYTF. The CDR3 DNA reads TGTGCCAGCAGCTTGGCTGTTCAGGGGGCGCGTGGCTACACCTTC.

This sequence joins TRBV28 and TRBJ2-2, with D possibly being TRBD1 (5 bases). Germline CDR1 MDHEN, CDR2 SYDVKM. This CDR3 comprises 17 residues. V dropped 10 bases and J dropped 0 bases, with 21 bases sitting between them. CDR3 coding DNA: TGTGCCACCTTCCCAGCAGGGTGGGGTTCGAACACCGGGGAGCTGTTTTTT. Translating gives CATFPAGWGSNTGELFF.

This clone was detected only once. V gene TRBV19 combines with J gene TRBJ2-3, with 7 nucleotides matching TRBD1. The CDR3 contains 14 residues. Germline CDR1 is LNHDA and CDR2 is SQIVND (reference sequence). V was pared by 7 bases and J by 2 bases, with 6 bases of the junction left unmatched. CDR3 sequence reads: CASTETGPTDTQYF. CDR3 coding DNA: TGTGCCAGTACCGAGACAGGGCCCACAGATACGCAGTATTTT.

This clone was picked up one time. This rearrangement joins TRBV5-1 to TRBJ2-3; 10 bases fit TRBD1. Trimming removed 4 bases from V and 1 base from J; junction bases left unmatched: 0. This CDR3 spans 14 amino acids. Germline V CDR1 and CDR2: SGHRS, YFSETQ. The CDR3 region is CASSGQGGTDTQYF. The CDR3 bases are TGCGCCAGCAGCGGACAGGGGGGCACAGATACGCAGTATTTT.

CDR3 nucleotides: TGTGCCAGCAGCGTAGACACTGCCGCATCTGGGATGAACCAGTTCTTC. This encodes CASSVDTAASGMNQFF. The V gene is TRBV9, the J gene TRBJ2-1; no clear D gene. Between the trimmed V and J ends, which lost 0 bases and 13 bases, there was a span of 23 bases. Germline CDR1 is SGDLS and CDR2 is YYNGEE. This CDR3 has 16 residues.

The chain uses TRBV5-1 and TRBJ2-3, with D unclear. The V end was cut by 0 bases, the J end by 1 base, with 12 bases between. The CDR3 has 16 residues. CDR1 and CDR2 from the germline V gene are SGHRS and YFSETQ. This chain's CDR3 is CASSLGWSAGTDTQYF. The DNA of the CDR3 is TGCGCCAGCAGCTTGGGCTGGAGTGCGGGCACAGATACGCAGTATTTT.

The V call is TRBV19, the J call TRBJ2-4; D unclear. CDR3 length: 15 amino acids. V was shortened by 5 bases and J by 1 base, with 12 bases between the two germline ends. Germline V gives CDR1 LNHDA, CDR2 SQIVND (reference sequence). The CDR3, as DNA: TGTGCCAGTAGTCCCTCCTCTGTGGCCAAAAACATTCAGTACTTC. It encodes CASSPSSVAKNIQYF.

The chain couples TRBV4-1 to TRBJ2-5, with TRBD2 matching 9 bases. The ends lost 0 bases at V and 5 bases at J; junction bases unmatched: 7. Germline V gives CDR1 MGHRA, CDR2 YSYEKL. This CDR3 contains 16 residues. CDR3 in amino acids: CASSQEDSGGLETQYF. CDR3 DNA sequence: TGCGCCAGCAGCCAAGAGGACAGCGGGGGGTTGGAGACCCAGTACTTC.

V gene TRBV6-1 combines with J gene TRBJ2-7; D is tentatively TRBD1 or TRBD2 (7 bases each). CDR1 is MNHNS and CDR2 is SASEGT in the germline V gene. This CDR3 has 14 residues. The ends were cut back, 2 bases at V and 4 bases at J, with 12 bases in the middle. CDR3 in DNA: TGTGCCAGCAGTGAACCAGGGGGGGGATACGAGCAGTACTTC. Protein product: CASSEPGGGYEQYF.

This clone was seen ten or more times. V is TRBV29-1 and J is TRBJ2-7, with a possible D match to TRBD1 (5 bases). Germline CDR1 reads SQVTM; CDR2 reads ANQGSEA. CDR3 size: 21 residues. V lost 4 bases and J lost 6, with 40 bases in between. The CDR3 nucleotides are TGCAGCGTTGTCCCACCTACTCGCCCCTTCAGGGATCTGTCCTTTTTGGTCGAGCAGTACTTC. Its protein product is CSVVPPTRPFRDLSFLVEQYF.

This clone has only a few counts. The rearrangement joins TRBV18 to TRBJ1-2; D is perhaps TRBD1 (5 bases). V was trimmed by 6 bases and J by 8 bases, leaving 13 bases between them. Per germline, CDR1 KGHSH and CDR2 LQKENI. The CDR3 spans 12 residues. The CDR3 loop is CASSGTVEGYTF. The CDR3 DNA reads TGTGCCAGCTCCGGGACGGTTGAGGGCTACACCTTC.

J is TRBJ2-3 and V is TRBV27, with 8 bases matching TRBD2. Germline V gene data show CDR1 as MNHEY and CDR2 as SMNVEV (reference sequence). Trimming cost V 3 bases and J 2 bases; bases outside gene matches: 10. The CDR3 has 17 residues. CDR3 amino acids: CASSFFGASGFTDTQYF. The CDR3 bases are TGTGCCAGCAGTTTCTTTGGGGCTAGCGGGTTCACAGATACGCAGTATTTT.

This clone rates as medium-sized. The rearrangement uses TRBV28 and TRBJ2-7; 9 bases are shared with TRBD1. The CDR3 is 15 amino acids. Germline CDR1 reads MDHEN; CDR2 reads SYDVKM. V was clipped by 2 bases and J by 3 bases; unmatched bases: 5. This CDR3 reads CASSLRTGADYEQYF. The CDR3 coding sequence is TGTGCCAGCAGTTTAAGGACAGGGGCGGACTACGAGCAGTACTTC.

This clone showed up just a few times. The chain carries TRBV19 and TRBJ1-5, with D maybe TRBD1 (6 bases). Germline V CDR1 and CDR2: LNHDA, SQIVND (reference sequence). Trimming pared 11 bases from V and 4 bases from J, leaving 15 bases between. The length of the CDR3 is 13 residues. CDR3 coding DNA: TGTGCCTGTGGGGGACAAAGAAATCAGCCCCAGCATTTT. Translated: CACGGQRNQPQHF.

The chain employs TRBV30 and TRBJ2-5, with TRBD2 matching 8 bases. The germline V gene encodes CDR1 GTSNPN and CDR2 SVGIG (reference sequence). The CDR3 totals 14 residues. The V segment lost 3 bases and the J segment 1 base; nucleotides outside the gene matches: 4. The CDR3 sequence: CAWRGGGTQETQYF. CDR3 sequence (DNA): TGTGCCTGGAGAGGCGGGGGGACCCAAGAGACCCAGTACTTC.

This chain uses TRBV5-1 with TRBJ2-5; the D gene could be TRBD1 or TRBD2 (5 bases each). The CDR3 consists of 14 residues. The germline CDR1 and CDR2 sequences are SGHRS and YFSETQ. V was cut by 5 bases and J by 5 bases, with 16 bases left in between. The CDR3 sequence is CASRIEGIGETQYF. The CDR3, as DNA: TGCGCCAGCAGAATAGAGGGGATAGGGGAGACCCAGTACTTC. Drawing the rest from reference TRBV5-1 and TRBJ2-5, the complete variable domain is KAGVTQTPRYLIKTRGQQVTLSCSPISGHRSVSWYQQTPGQGLQFLFEYFSETQRNKGNFPGRFSGRQFSNSRSEMNVSTLELGDSALYLCASRIEGIGETQYFGPGTRLLVL.

The chain uses TRBV18 and TRBJ2-3; D is perhaps TRBD2 (6 bases). CDR1 and CDR2 (germline): KGHSH, LQKENI. Trimming cost V 3 bases and J 1 base, with 11 bases left between them. The CDR3 contains 15 residues. The CDR3 bases are TGTGCCAGCTCACCTATCGGGGGAGGCACAGATACGCAGTATTTT. This gives the protein CASSPIGGGTDTQYF.

The chain joins TRBV2 to TRBJ2-1, with 8 positions matching TRBD2. V trimming: 4 bases; J trimming: 0 bases; junction bases outside the gene matches: 8. CDR3 size: 17 residues. The germline gives CDR1 SNHLY, CDR2 FYNNEI. The CDR3 protein is CASSGGLAGSSYNEQFF. CDR3 nucleotides: TGTGCCAGCAGTGGAGGTCTAGCGGGTAGCTCCTACAATGAGCAGTTCTTC.

J is TRBJ2-7 and V is TRBV7-9; 9 bases are a match to TRBD2. V lost 5 bases to trimming and J lost 7 bases; unmatched junction nucleotides: 12. The germline gives CDR1 SEHNR, CDR2 FQNEAQ (reference sequence). The CDR3 has 15 amino acids. This CDR3 reads CASSTQAGGSKEQYF. Written as DNA, the CDR3 is TGTGCCAGCAGCACCCAAGCGGGGGGCTCGAAGGAGCAGTACTTC.

This clone was observed a few times. This rearrangement joins TRBV9 to TRBJ2-4; 7 bases align to TRBD1. The CDR3 has 13 residues. Per the germline V gene, CDR1 is SGDLS and CDR2 is YYNGEE. The junction had 5 bases not matched to a gene; V was cut back by 3 bases and J by 8 bases. The CDR3 is CASSADREDIQYF. CDR3 DNA sequence: TGTGCCAGCAGCGCCGACAGGGAAGACATTCAGTACTTC.

The chain couples TRBV18 to TRBJ1-5; TRBD1 is a possible D gene (6 bases). The V gene lost 1 base and the J gene lost 2 bases, with 9 bases spanning the gap. Looked up from germline, CDR1 is KGHSH and CDR2 is LQKENI. This CDR3 has 15 residues. CDR3 sequence: CASSPQGGGNQPQHF. The CDR3 region has the DNA TGTGCCAGCTCACCACAGGGGGGTGGCAATCAGCCCCAGCATTTT.

The rearrangement links TRBV9 to TRBJ1-4; D unclear. In germline, CDR1 is SGDLS, CDR2 YYNGEE. CDR3 length: 12 amino acids. Deletions cut 7 bases from V and 0 bases from J, with 4 bases between. In DNA, the CDR3 is TGTGCCAGCGGAGCAACTAATGAAAAACTGTTTTTT. This translates into CASGATNEKLFF.